This entry lists 24 T cell receptor beta chains sequenced from one sample in a study of T-cell memory formation after mild COVID-19. Via MiXCR, TCRdb re-called the 5' RACE reads, giving one row per CDR3 protein. Seen here are fewer than 600,000 distinct CDR3 sequences, less than 25% observed once, and the top ten hold around 7.7%. Input material: PBMCs or a T cell subset sorted from them (not recorded which). Receptors originate from an adult woman who had mild COVID-19 (a few samples of this study predate the infection). Cell type and time point are not known.

The chain employs TRBV20-1 and TRBJ2-3; D is ambiguous. Trimming took off 0 bases at V and 3 bases at J, with 16 bases between the two ends. This CDR3 contains 16 residues. Per the germline V gene, CDR1 is DFQATT and CDR2 is SNEGSKA (reference sequence). CDR3 in DNA: TGCAGTGCTAGAGATAGCTTCGGCCGAGGAACAGATACGCAGTATTTT. Its translation is CSARDSFGRGTDTQYF.

The chain is built from TRBV7-9 and TRBJ2-5; possibly TRBD1 or TRBD2 for D (5 bases each). The CDR3 loop spans 14 amino acids. V gave up 5 bases and J gave up 2 bases, with 12 bases separating them. The V gene's germline CDR1 is SEHNR and CDR2 FQNEAQ (reference sequence). CDR3: CASSGDGSQETQYF. CDR3 bases: TGTGCCAGCAGCGGGGACGGTTCTCAAGAGACCCAGTACTTC. Together with reference TRBV7-9 and TRBJ2-5, the CDR3 gives the full variable domain: DTGVSQNPRHKITKRGQNVTFRCDPISEHNRLYWYRQTLGQGPEFLTYFQNEAQLEKSRLLSDRFSAERPKGSFSTLEIQRTEQGDSAMYLCASSGDGSQETQYFGPGTRLLVL.

CDR3 bases: TGTGCCAGTAGTAGTACCGGGCCCAATCCCTACGAGCAGTACTTC. Its translation: CASSSTGPNPYEQYF. The J gene is TRBJ2-7, the V gene TRBV19; D call uncertain. CDR1 and CDR2 (germline): LNHDA, SQIVND (reference sequence). This CDR3 contains 15 residues. Trimming pared 4 bases from V and 2 bases from J, leaving 15 bases between.

The V and J genes are TRBV7-3 and TRBJ2-3; TRBD2 matches at 12 bases. There are 16 residues in the CDR3. With 4 bases clipped from V and 4 bases from J, the junction kept 6 bases outside the gene matches. In germline, CDR1 is SGHTA, CDR2 FQGTGA. CDR3 DNA: TGTGCCAGCAGCTCTGGACTAGCGGGAATCCCAGATACGCAGTATTTT. Protein sequence: CASSSGLAGIPDTQYF.

This clonotype occurred many times. The chain uses TRBV5-6 and TRBJ1-5; D unclear. The length of the CDR3 is 15 residues. CDR1 and CDR2 from the germline V gene are SGHDT and YYEEEE. The V end was cut by 1 base, the J end by 7 bases, with 15 bases between. CDR3 loop: CASSLHQGLGQPQHF. DNA of the CDR3: TGTGCCAGCAGCTTGCATCAAGGGCTGGGACAGCCCCAGCATTTT.

This clonotype came up a few times. The rearrangement links TRBV5-1 to TRBJ1-1; TRBD1 might be the D (6 bases). Germline loops: CDR1 SGHRS, CDR2 YFSETQ. This CDR3 is 13 amino acids long. Deletions cut 4 bases from V and 7 bases from J, with 14 bases between. CDR3 region: CASSPSGVFEAFF. The CDR3 region has the DNA TGCGCCAGCAGCCCCTCAGGGGTATTTGAAGCTTTCTTT. The full variable domain, in which reference TRBV5-1 and TRBJ1-1 provide the parts outside the CDR3, is KAGVTQTPRYLIKTRGQQVTLSCSPISGHRSVSWYQQTPGQGLQFLFEYFSETQRNKGNFPGRFSGRQFSNSRSEMNVSTLELGDSALYLCASSPSGVFEAFFGQGTRLTVV.

The rearrangement uses TRBV18 and TRBJ2-3, with D unresolved. The V gene's germline CDR1 is KGHSH and CDR2 LQKENI. The CDR3 extends over 13 amino acids. Trimming left V 2 bases short and J 1 base short, with 4 bases between. CDR3 sequence: CASSPAGTDTQYF. For the CDR3, the DNA is TGTGCCAGCTCACCAGCCGGCACAGATACGCAGTATTTT.

V gene TRBV7-9 combines with J gene TRBJ1-1, with D perhaps TRBD1 (6 bases). Trimming removed 5 bases at V and 2 bases at J, with 18 bases between. The germline V gene encodes CDR1 SEHNR and CDR2 FQNEAQ (reference sequence). There are 16 residues in the CDR3. The CDR3 coding sequence is TGTGCCAGCAGCAGCTCCGGGGGACACTTAAACACTGAAGCTTTCTTT. This codes for CASSSSGGHLNTEAFF.

This clonotype came up many times. This CDR3 is CASSLGTSGADTQYF. The CDR3 bases are TGCGCCAGCAGCTTGGGGACTAGCGGGGCAGATACGCAGTATTTT. This chain links TRBV5-1 with TRBJ2-3, with 12 nucleotides matching TRBD2. Germline CDR1 reads SGHRS; CDR2 reads YFSETQ. The CDR3 extends over 15 amino acids. V shed 0 bases and J 4 bases; nucleotides not matched to a gene: 0.

This clonotype was counted between two and nine times. The V gene is TRBV30, the J gene TRBJ1-2, with D unresolved. The germline V and J ends were trimmed by 0 bases and 4 bases, with 9 bases remaining between them. The CDR3 has 13 amino acids. CDR1 and CDR2 from the germline V gene are GTSNPN and SVGIG (reference sequence). The CDR3 DNA reads as TGTGCCTGGAGTGTAGAGGTTCTCTATGGCTACACCTTC. It yields the protein CAWSVEVLYGYTF.

A few counts support this clonotype. V usage is TRBV7-3 and J usage is TRBJ1-3, with D perhaps matching TRBD1 (5 bases). V dropped 2 bases and J dropped 4 bases, with 12 bases sitting between them. Germline-derived CDR1 and CDR2 are SGHTA and FQGTGA. The CDR3 totals 15 residues. CDR3 sequence (DNA): TGTGCCAGCAGCTTACGGGGCAGGGCCGGAAACACCATATATTTT. As protein: CASSLRGRAGNTIYF.

The chain links TRBV29-1 to TRBJ2-7, with 15 bases matching TRBD2. CDR3 length: 16 amino acids. With V trimmed by 6 bases and J by 5 bases, 11 bases remained unmatched. CDR1 and CDR2 from the germline V gene are SQVTM and ANQGSEA. The CDR3 loop reads CSVVGLAGGTLNEQYF. CDR3 sequence (DNA): TGCAGCGTAGTGGGACTAGCGGGAGGAACGCTCAACGAGCAGTACTTC.

The gene calls are TRBV7-8 and TRBJ2-7; D might be TRBD2 (5 bases). V was trimmed by 2 bases and J by 4 bases, leaving 12 bases between them. Per germline, CDR1 SGHVS and CDR2 FQNEAQ. CDR3 length: 14 residues. The CDR3 loop is CASSLRLTGYEQYF. DNA for the CDR3: TGTGCCAGCAGCTTAAGGCTTACGGGGTACGAGCAGTACTTC.

The J gene is TRBJ2-5, the V gene TRBV28; D possibly corresponds to TRBD1 (6 bases). V lost 1 base to trimming and J lost 5 bases, with 11 bases between them. Per germline, CDR1 MDHEN and CDR2 SYDVKM. The CDR3 runs to 14 residues. CDR3: CASSLSRGRETQYF. The CDR3 DNA follows: TGTGCCAGCAGTTTATCCAGGGGTAGGGAGACCCAGTACTTC. Drawing the rest from reference TRBV28 and TRBJ2-5, the complete variable domain is DVKVTQSSRYLVKRTGEKVFLECVQDMDHENMFWYRQDPGLGLRLIYFSYDVKMKEKGDIPEGYSVSREKKERFSLILESASTNQTSMYLCASSLSRGRETQYFGPGTRLLVL.

This chain joins TRBV7-9 and TRBJ2-2; 9 bases fit TRBD2. The CDR3 consists of 17 residues. The V segment lost 5 bases and the J segment 0 bases; nucleotides outside the gene matches: 7. Germline assignment: CDR1 SEHNR and CDR2 FQNEAQ (reference sequence). In DNA, the CDR3 is TGTGCCAGCAGCCGTTATCTAGCGGGGACGAACACCGGGGAGCTGTTTTTT. This sequence encodes CASSRYLAGTNTGELFF.

This clonotype came up a few times. The V and J genes are TRBV12-3 or TRBV12-4 and TRBJ1-2; no reliable D call. V was trimmed by 4 bases and J by 7 bases, leaving 13 bases between them. The CDR3 has 13 residues. CDR3 in DNA: TGTGCCAGCAGTTCAACCCAGCTCCGTGGCTACACCTTC. Translated: CASSSTQLRGYTF.

The chain has TRBV27 and TRBJ2-7; TRBD2 agrees at 10 bases. Germline V CDR1 and CDR2: MNHEY, SMNVEV (reference sequence). The CDR3 is 15 amino acids. The junction had 12 bases not matched to a gene; V was cut back by 5 bases and J by 8 bases. The DNA of the CDR3 is TGTGCCAGCAGTGACAAAGGGCCGGGACTAGCGAAGCAGTACTTC. Translated, it gives CASSDKGPGLAKQYF.

This clonotype was counted only a few times. This chain joins TRBV7-6 and TRBJ2-1, with 8 bases lining up with TRBD1. Trimming cost V 4 bases and J 6 bases; bases outside gene matches: 2. CDR3 size: 13 residues. CDR1 is SGHVS and CDR2 is FNYEAQ in the germline V gene. The CDR3 DNA is TGTGCCAGCAGCTCGGACAGGGTCAATGAGCAGTTCTTC. Residues: CASSSDRVNEQFF.

The V and J genes are TRBV20-1 and TRBJ2-1, with 7 bases that match TRBD2. Germline V gene data show CDR1 as DFQATT and CDR2 as SNEGSKA (reference sequence). CDR3 length equals 14 residues. Losses at the gene ends were 4 bases for V and 8 bases for J; bases not matched to a gene: 11. The CDR3 is CSATWRERGYEQFF. The CDR3 bases are TGCAGTGCTACGTGGCGGGAGAGGGGATATGAGCAGTTCTTC.

This clonotype was seen a few times. This sequence joins TRBV7-8 and TRBJ2-3; either TRBD1 or TRBD2 may fit D (6 bases each). V was shortened by 3 bases and J by 6 bases, with 16 bases between the two germline ends. Germline lookup yields CDR1 SGHVS and CDR2 FQNEAQ. This CDR3 has 15 amino acids. The CDR3 loop is CASSLLGGAQDTQYF. CDR3 nucleotide sequence: TGTGCCAGCAGCTTGTTGGGGGGCGCCCAGGATACGCAGTATTTT.

The chain carries TRBV6-5 and TRBJ2-3; D is ambiguous. The CDR3 spans 17 residues. The V end was cut by 2 bases, the J end by 0 bases, with 15 bases between. Germline CDR1 and CDR2: MNHEY and SVGAGI. The CDR3 bases are TGTGCCAGCAGTTACACCAGACTTGGCTTCAGCACAGATACGCAGTATTTT. As protein: CASSYTRLGFSTDTQYF.

As concerns this clonotype: This may be a read error, as it is one base from a much larger clone. The chain has TRBV7-6 and TRBJ2-1, with a weak D call TRBD2 (5 bases). Germline values: CDR1 SGHVS, CDR2 FNYEAQ. The CDR3 runs 14 residues. Trimming took 1 base from V and 8 from J, leaving 12 bases between them. CDR3: CASSLDEGFYEQFF. The DNA for the CDR3 is TGTGCCAGCAGCTTAGACGAGGGATTCTATGAGCAGTTCTTC.

The chain uses TRBV7-2 and TRBJ2-2; 8 nucleotides align to TRBD1. The CDR3 spans 14 residues. V shed 3 bases, J shed 7 bases, and the junction held 4 bases outside the gene matches. Germline-derived CDR1 and CDR2 are SGHTA and FQGNSA. CDR3 bases: TGTGCCAGCAGCTTGACAGGGGTTGGCGGGGAGCTGTTTTTT. Translation gives CASSLTGVGGELFF.

This clonotype was found a few times. This chain connects TRBV24-1 to TRBJ2-2; D might be TRBD1 (5 bases). The CDR3 has 16 residues. Trimming cost V 3 bases and J 7 bases, with 17 bases left between them. Germline V lookup: CDR1 KGHDR, CDR2 SFDVKD. The chain's CDR3 is CATSDPGVREHGELFF. For the CDR3, the DNA is TGTGCCACCAGTGATCCGGGTGTCAGGGAACACGGGGAGCTGTTTTTT.